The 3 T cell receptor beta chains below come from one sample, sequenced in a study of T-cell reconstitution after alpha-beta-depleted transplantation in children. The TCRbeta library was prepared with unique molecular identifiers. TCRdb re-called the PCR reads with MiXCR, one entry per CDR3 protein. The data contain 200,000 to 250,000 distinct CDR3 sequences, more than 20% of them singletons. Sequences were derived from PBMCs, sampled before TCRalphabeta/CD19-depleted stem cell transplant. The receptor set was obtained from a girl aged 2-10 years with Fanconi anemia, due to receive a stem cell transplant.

This CDR3 is CASSLQRGETQYF. DNA for the CDR3: TGTGCCAGCAGCCTACAAAGGGGGGAGACCCAGTACTTC. The chain has TRBV7-3 and TRBJ2-5; D is possibly TRBD1 (6 bases). Germline values: CDR1 SGHTA, CDR2 FQGTGA. V dropped 5 bases and J dropped 5 bases, with 12 bases sitting between them. The CDR3 is 13 residues long.

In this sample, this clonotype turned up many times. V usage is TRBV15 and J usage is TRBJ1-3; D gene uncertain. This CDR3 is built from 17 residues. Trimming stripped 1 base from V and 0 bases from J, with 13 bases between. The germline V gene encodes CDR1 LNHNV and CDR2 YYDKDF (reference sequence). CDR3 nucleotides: TGTGCCACCAGCAGAGCCGTGGACCCTTACTCTGGAAACACCATATATTTT. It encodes CATSRAVDPYSGNTIYF.

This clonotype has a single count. The CDR3 loop is CSASFPNYGYTF. In DNA, the CDR3 is TGCAGTGCTAGTTTCCCTAACTATGGCTACACCTTC. This chain joins TRBV20-1 and TRBJ1-2, with D uncertain. Germline CDR1 DFQATT, CDR2 SNEGSKA (reference sequence). The CDR3 is made up of 12 amino acids. The V and J ends lost 3 bases and 0 bases respectively, with 5 bases between them.